This TCR beta chain was obtained from a study of monozygotic twins with inflammatory bowel disease. Following a re-call of the 5' RACE reads, TCRdb has one entry per CDR3 protein and lacks DNA. This sample's table reports 330,000 or so distinct CDR3 sequences. Source material: blood. The sequence derives from a human donor with ulcerative colitis or Crohn's disease, or a healthy co-twin of an affected twin (not recorded which).

Here the CDR3 reads CSARRGPGTDTQYF. This chain connects TRBV20-1 to TRBJ2-3. The CDR3 has 14 residues. CDR1 is DFQATT and CDR2 is SNEGSKA in the germline V gene (reference sequence).